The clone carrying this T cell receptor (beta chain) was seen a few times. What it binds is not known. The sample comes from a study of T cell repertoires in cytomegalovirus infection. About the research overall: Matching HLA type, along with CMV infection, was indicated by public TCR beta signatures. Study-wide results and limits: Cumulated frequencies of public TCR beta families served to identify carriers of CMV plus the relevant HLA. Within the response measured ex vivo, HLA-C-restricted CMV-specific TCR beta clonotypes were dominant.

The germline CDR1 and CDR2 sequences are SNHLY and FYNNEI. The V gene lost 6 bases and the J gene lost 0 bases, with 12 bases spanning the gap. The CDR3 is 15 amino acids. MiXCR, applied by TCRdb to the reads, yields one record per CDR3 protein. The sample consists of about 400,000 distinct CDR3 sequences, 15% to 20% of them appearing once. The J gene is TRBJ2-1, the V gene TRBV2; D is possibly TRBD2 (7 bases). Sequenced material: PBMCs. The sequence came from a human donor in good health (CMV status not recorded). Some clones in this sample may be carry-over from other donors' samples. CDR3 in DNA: TGTGCCAGCAGGAGGGGGGGGAGCTCCTACAATGAGCAGTTCTTC. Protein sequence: CASRRGGSSYNEQFF.